The 20 T cell receptor beta chains given below trace back to one sample, sequenced in a study of prognosis after radiotherapy for stage I lung cancer. Amplification of TCR beta CDR3 from genomic DNA used two-round multiplex PCR. Amplification in first-round PCR relied on primers specific to each TRBV and TRBJ gene. A single record per CDR3 protein comes from TCRdb applying MiXCR to the multiplex PCR reads. The sample carries some 13,000 distinct CDR3 sequences, roughly 50% recorded once. The input for sequencing was PBMCs, taken before or after stereotactic body radiation therapy (not recorded which). These receptors were taken from a donor aged 50 or older with non-small cell lung cancer.

A word on this clonotype: A far larger clone is off by one base, so a read error is likely. This chain links TRBV7-3 with TRBJ2-1; 13 nucleotides line up with TRBD2. Gene TRBJ2-7 matches the end of the DNA better, so the J call may be wrong. The CDR3 loop spans 17 amino acids. Germline V gene sequence: CDR1 SGHTA, CDR2 FQGTGA. The CDR3 region has the DNA TGTGCCAGCAGCCTCTGGACTAGCGGGAGAAAAGGCAATGAGCAGTACTTC. Its protein is CASSLWTSGRKGNEQYF.

Comments on this clonotype: It differs at one base from a far larger clone, so likely a read error. Without the conserved terminal phenylalanine or tryptophan, this CDR3 likely stems from a read error. This chain joins TRBV6-2 or TRBV6-3 and TRBJ2-1, with 8 bases matching TRBD2. The CDR3 totals 14 residues. V was pared by 7 bases and J by 9 bases, with 11 bases of the junction left unmatched. Germline CDR1 reads MNHEY; CDR2 reads SVGEGT. The chain's CDR3 is CASMLSGMAGEQFL. The DNA for the CDR3 is TGTGCCAGCATGCTTAGCGGGATGGCCGGTGAGCAGTTCCTC.

This clonotype was observed a single time. With a far larger clone one base away, a read error is the likely cause. The V and J genes are TRBV7-3 and TRBJ2-7, with TRBD2 identical over 9 bases. The CDR3 extends over 12 amino acids. V shed 5 bases and J 6 bases; nucleotides not matched to a gene: 2. In germline, CDR1 is SGHTA, CDR2 FQGTGA. This chain's CDR3 is CASSVAGAEQYF. The CDR3 region has the DNA TGTGCCAGCAGCGTAGCGGGGGCCGAGCAGTACTTC.

This clonotype was detected many times. This chain joins TRBV4-1 and TRBJ1-5, with D tentatively TRBD1 (6 bases). Trimming left V 5 bases short and J 3 bases short, with 14 bases between. This CDR3 is 15 amino acids long. CDR1 is MGHRA, CDR2 YSYEKL, per germline. CDR3 protein: CASSFRDNNNQPQHF. CDR3 bases: TGCGCCAGCAGCTTCCGGGACAACAACAATCAGCCCCAGCATTTT.

This clonotype was recorded a few times. This rearrangement joins TRBV6-4 to TRBJ2-3; no clear D. Per the germline V gene, CDR1 is MRHNA and CDR2 is SNTAGT. This CDR3 spans 16 amino acids. V lost 4 bases, J lost 0 bases, and 14 bases lay in between. This CDR3 is CASSVSPDLSTDTQYF. CDR3 nucleotides: TGTGCCAGCAGTGTTTCGCCAGACCTTAGCACAGATACGCAGTATTTT.

V gene TRBV6-1 combines with J gene TRBJ2-1; 12 nucleotides match TRBD2. The CDR3 runs 15 residues. Germline CDR1 MNHNS, CDR2 SASEGT. With 5 bases clipped from V and 6 bases from J, the junction kept 5 bases outside the gene matches. The CDR3 region is CASSRLAGVFNEQFF. Here the CDR3 DNA reads TGTGCCAGCAGTCGACTAGCGGGAGTGTTCAATGAGCAGTTCTTC.

Details on this clonotype: A read error likely explains this, since a far larger clone differs by one base. The CDR3 nucleotides read TGTGCCAGCAGTGAAGAGACAGCGATTAGCAATCAGCCCCAGCATTTT. Amino acid sequence: CASSEETAISNQPQHF. V usage is TRBV6-2 or TRBV6-3 and J usage is TRBJ1-5; D possibly corresponds to TRBD1 (5 bases). V shed 5 bases and J shed 0 bases, with 14 bases lying between them. CDR1 is MNHEY and CDR2 is SVGEGT in the germline V gene. CDR3 length equals 16 residues.

This clonotype was observed many times. The V call is TRBV10-3, the J call TRBJ1-6; no definite D call. CDR3 length: 15 residues. The ends were cut back, 7 bases at V and 7 bases at J, with 17 bases in the middle. Germline V gene sequence: CDR1 ENHRY, CDR2 SYGVKD. DNA of the CDR3: TGTGCCATCACCCGCAGCCTGGTCCGAAATTCACCCCTCCACTTT. Translating gives CAITRSLVRNSPLHF.

Concerning this clonotype itself: A read error is likely here: a far larger clone is one base away. The V gene is TRBV7-9, the J gene TRBJ2-1; 11 bases match TRBD2. The CDR3 runs 15 residues. Germline CDR1 SEHNR, CDR2 FQNEAQ (reference sequence). Losses at the gene ends were 5 bases for V and 7 bases for J; bases not matched to a gene: 7. This CDR3 reads CASSAGTSGLNEQFF. The CDR3 DNA follows: TGTGCCAGCAGCGCCGGGACTAGCGGATTAAATGAGCAGTTCTTC.

This clonotype is medium-sized (0.01 to 0.1%). The chain has TRBV5-6 and TRBJ1-4; the match to TRBD1 covers 7 bases. V was pared by 4 bases and J by 8 bases, with 11 bases of the junction left unmatched. Germline CDR1 is SGHDT and CDR2 is YYEEEE. The length of the CDR3 is 15 residues. The CDR3 loop reads CASSPGAGTDEKLFF. The CDR3 nucleotides read TGTGCCAGCAGCCCAGGGGCCGGGACAGACGAAAAACTGTTTTTT.

The V and J genes are TRBV19 and TRBJ2-1; no firm D call. The V gene's germline CDR1 is LNHDA and CDR2 SQIVND (reference sequence). CDR3 length: 12 residues. Trimming stripped 9 bases from V and 3 bases from J, with 9 bases between. The CDR3 DNA reads TGTGCCAGAAGACGGTACTACAATGAGCAGTTCTTC. Amino acid sequence: CARRRYYNEQFF.

In its sample, this clonotype was seen once. The rearrangement uses TRBV14 and TRBJ2-2; 7 bases align to TRBD2. J lost 3 bases, V lost 4 bases, and 14 bases had no gene match. The germline V gene encodes CDR1 SGHDN and CDR2 FVKESK. The CDR3 has 18 amino acids. This chain's CDR3 is CASSPTGQRDFHTGELFF. CDR3 DNA sequence: TGTGCCAGCAGCCCCACGGGGCAGCGGGACTTTCACACCGGGGAGCTGTTTTTT.

Note on this clonotype: This likely traces to a read error, being one base from a far larger clone. The chain links TRBV6-4 to TRBJ2-7, with 7 bases that match TRBD1. Germline V lookup: CDR1 MRHNA, CDR2 SNTAGT. The CDR3 has 15 amino acids. CDR3 residues: CASSSPGTASYEKYF. The DNA for the CDR3 is TGTGCCAGCAGTTCCCCCGGGACAGCGTCCTACGAGAAGTACTTC.

By frequency in the sample, this clonotype is medium-sized (0.01 to 0.1%). The chain carries TRBV11-2 and TRBJ1-5; D ambiguous. Trimming removed 0 bases from V and 4 bases from J, with 10 bases in between. Germline V lookup: CDR1 SGHAT, CDR2 FQNNGV. The CDR3 is made up of 15 amino acids. In DNA form, the CDR3 reads TGTGCCAGCAGCTTAGATGTGGGAGATAATCAGCCCCAGCATTTT. Amino acids: CASSLDVGDNQPQHF.

Regarding this clonotype: Its ends do not fully match the called genes, so a read error is possible. The chain joins TRBV9 to TRBJ2-3; 7 bases align to TRBD1. The length of the CDR3 is 15 residues. Germline V gene data show CDR1 as SGDLS and CDR2 as YYNGEE. In nucleotides, the CDR3 is TGTGCCAGCAGAGTAGTGGGACAGAGCACAGATACGCAATATTTT. As protein: CASRVVGQSTDTQYF.

This clonotype was seen once. The J gene is TRBJ2-5, the V gene TRBV2, with 8 bases lining up with TRBD2. The V segment lost 6 bases and the J segment 4 bases; nucleotides outside the gene matches: 16. The CDR3 runs 17 residues. The germline gives CDR1 SNHLY, CDR2 FYNNEI. The CDR3 here is CASREVRWPGGTETQYF. CDR3 DNA: TGTGCCAGCAGGGAGGTCAGGTGGCCGGGAGGGACAGAGACCCAGTACTTC.

There are many counts of this clonotype. The chain couples TRBV7-2 to TRBJ1-3; 11 bases fit TRBD1. Germline loops: CDR1 SGHTA, CDR2 FQGNSA. Trimming took 4 bases from V and 5 from J; bases not matched to a gene: 19. The CDR3 spans 20 residues. Written as DNA, the CDR3 is TGTGCCAGCAGCTCCCAGACACCGGCCTGGACAGGGGGCGAAAGAAACACCATATATTTT. Translating gives CASSSQTPAWTGGERNTIYF.

There are a few counts of this clonotype. Here the CDR3 reads CASSRVPSANEQFF. Written as DNA, the CDR3 is TGTGCCAGCAGCCGAGTGCCTAGCGCCAATGAGCAGTTCTTC. The genes are TRBV11-3 and TRBJ2-1, with a weak D call TRBD2 (6 bases). Per germline, CDR1 SGHNT and CDR2 YENEEA. Trimming took 5 bases from V and 6 from J, leaving 14 bases between them. The CDR3 length is 14 residues.

This clonotype is categorized as medium-sized. The rearrangement links TRBV5-1 to TRBJ2-1; TRBD2 aligns across 7 bases. The CDR3 has 15 residues. Trimming at V came to 0 bases and at J to 8 bases, leaving 8 bases not matched to a gene. Looked up from germline, CDR1 is SGHRS and CDR2 is YFSETQ. CDR3 amino acids: CASSLDWGRVDEQFF. CDR3 bases: TGCGCCAGCAGCTTGGATTGGGGGAGGGTGGATGAGCAGTTCTTC.

As for this clonotype: This likely stems from a read error, as it lies one base from a far larger clone. This chain uses TRBV7-9 with TRBJ2-1, with 7 bases aligning to TRBD2. The CDR3 consists of 16 residues. Germline CDR1 SEHNR, CDR2 FQNEAQ (reference sequence). The V segment lost 6 bases and the J segment 4 bases; nucleotides outside the gene matches: 12. CDR3 bases: TGTGCCAGCAGTTTTACAGCGGGACCCCTATACAATGAGCAGTTCTTC. This codes for CASSFTAGPLYNEQFF.